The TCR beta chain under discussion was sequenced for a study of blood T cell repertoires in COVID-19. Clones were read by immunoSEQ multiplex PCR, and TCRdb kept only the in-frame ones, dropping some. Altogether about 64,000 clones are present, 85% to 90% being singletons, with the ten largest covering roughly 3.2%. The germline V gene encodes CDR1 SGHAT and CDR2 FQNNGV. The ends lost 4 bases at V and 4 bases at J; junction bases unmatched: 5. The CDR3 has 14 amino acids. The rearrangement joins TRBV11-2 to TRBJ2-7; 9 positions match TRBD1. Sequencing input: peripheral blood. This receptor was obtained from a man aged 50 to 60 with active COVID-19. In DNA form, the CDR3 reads TGTGCCAGCAGCTCGGACAGGGGAGGGTACGAGCAGTACTTC. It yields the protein CASSSDRGGYEQYF.